These T cell receptor beta chains were read from a single sample in a study of blood T cell repertoires in COVID-19. The repertoire was sequenced with immunoSEQ multiplex PCR; TCRdb's copy has only in-frame clones and lacks some. The data hold about 170,000 clones, with 80% to 95% observed a single time. The sequenced sample was peripheral blood. These receptor sequences come from a woman between 45 and 65 years old with acute or convalescent COVID-19. Both conserved end residues are part of each CDR3. D genes are given only for firm matches. Clone sizes are given selectively: once, few, many, or a class where the clone is expanded.

TRBD1 TRBJ2-5 14 - TRBV6-5 CASIRTGGLETQYF TGTGCCAGCATTCGGACAGGGGGTCTTGAGACCCAGTACTTC
- TRBJ2-3 12 - TRBV18 CASSVQGDTQYF TGTGCCAGCTCAGTACAGGGAGATACGCAGTATTTT
TRBD2 TRBJ2-1 15 - TRBV27 CASSSGTSKFGEQFF TGTGCCAGCAGTTCCGGGACTAGTAAGTTTGGTGAGCAGTTCTTC
TRBD2 TRBJ2-2 17 - TRBV11-3 CASSPGSGRVRTGELFF TGTGCCAGCAGCCCGGGCAGCGGGAGGGTTCGAACCGGGGAGCTGTTTTTT
- TRBJ1-4 14 - TRBV3-1/TRBV3-2 CASSQGATNEKLFF TGTGCCAGCAGCCAGGGAGCAACTAATGAAAAACTGTTTTTT
- TRBJ1-5 13 - TRBV18 CASSPLVNQPQHF TGTGCCAGCTCACCACTAGTAAATCAGCCCCAGCATTTT
- TRBJ1-1 16 - TRBV7-6 CASSLAKSGADTEAFF TGTGCCAGCAGCTTAGCGAAATCAGGGGCAGATACTGAAGCTTTCTTT
- TRBJ2-7 16 - TRBV7-8 CASSLFLYAADYEQYF TGTGCCAGCAGCTTATTTTTGTACGCGGCGGACTACGAGCAGTACTTC
- TRBJ1-1 13 - TRBV4-3 CASSQFQGTEAFF TGCGCCAGCAGCCAATTTCAGGGCACTGAAGCTTTCTTT
TRBD1 TRBJ2-6 16 - TRBV5-6 CASTSSRGSGANVLTF TGTGCCAGCACCTCGAGCAGGGGGTCTGGGGCCAACGTCCTGACTTTC
TRBD2 TRBJ2-2 19 - TRBV5-4 CASSLEGLAGGTNTGELFF TGTGCCAGCAGCTTGGAGGGACTAGCGGGAGGCACGAACACCGGGGAGCTGTTTTTT
- TRBJ2-5 15 - TRBV19 CASSISPFGRETQYF TGTGCCAGTAGTATTTCCCCCTTCGGGAGAGAGACCCAGTACTTC
TRBD1 TRBJ2-1 17 - TRBV19 CASTNPTGGSSYNEQFF TGTGCCAGTACCAATCCCACAGGGGGTTCCTCCTACAATGAGCAGTTCTTC
- TRBJ1-5 15 - TRBV2 CASSEWATENQPQHF TGTGCCAGCAGTGAATGGGCGACAGAGAATCAGCCCCAGCATTTT
- TRBJ1-4 13 - TRBV5-4 CASSHPGDEKLFF TGTGCCAGCAGTCATCCGGGGGATGAAAAACTGTTTTTT
TRBD2 TRBJ2-4 16 - TRBV2 CASSEGWEGEGNIQYF TGTGCCAGCAGTGAAGGGTGGGAGGGAGAAGGAAACATTCAGTACTTC
- TRBJ1-5 15 once TRBV10-3 CAISERESSNQPQHF TGTGCCATCAGTGAGAGGGAGTCAAGCAATCAGCCCCAGCATTTT
TRBD1 TRBJ1-1 15 - TRBV4-3 CASSHGDRGMGEAFF TGCGCCAGCAGCCATGGGGACAGGGGGATGGGTGAAGCTTTCTTT
TRBD2 TRBJ2-1 15 - TRBV3-1/TRBV3-2 CASSQTSGVGNEQFF TGTGCCAGCAGCCAAACTAGCGGGGTTGGGAATGAGCAGTTCTTC
- TRBJ2-1 16 - TRBV4-1 CASSQTPGTSYNEQFF TGCGCCAGCAGCCAAACCCCCGGGACATCCTACAATGAGCAGTTCTTC
TRBD1 TRBJ1-4 13 - TRBV6-5 CASRTGESEKLFF TGTGCCAGCAGAACAGGGGAGTCTGAAAAACTGTTTTTT
- TRBJ2-1 16 - TRBV3-1/TRBV3-2 CASSQSTGTSPGEQFF TGTGCCAGCAGCCAGAGCACCGGGACTTCCCCAGGTGAGCAGTTCTTC